The rows below give T cell receptor beta chains drawn from one sample of a study of cytomegalovirus exposure and HLA in healthy donors. The protocol was immunoSEQ multiplex PCR, while the TCRdb copy is restricted to in-frame clones and leaves out a portion. The table has 200,000 to 250,000 clones, almost 90% seen once. The material sequenced was PBMCs. The receptors were gathered from a woman younger than 35 in good health and CMV-seronegative. Both conserved end residues are part of each CDR3. Fields, in order: D gene, J gene, clone size, V gene, CDR3 DNA, CDR3 protein. D genes are given only for firm matches. Clone size is not always given. Where it is, it says once, few, many or a class for expanded clones.

D gene: .
J gene: TRBJ1-1
clone size: once
V gene: TRBV27
CDR3 DNA: TGTGCCAGCAGTTTATCAGTAGATTACACTGAAGCTTTCTTT
CDR3 protein: CASSLSVDYTEAFF

D gene: .
J gene: TRBJ2-2
clone size: .
V gene: TRBV6-5
CDR3 DNA: TGTGCCAGCAGAATACAGGGCTCGAACACCGGGGAGCTGTTTTTT
CDR3 protein: CASRIQGSNTGELFF

D gene: TRBD2
J gene: TRBJ2-7
clone size: .
V gene: TRBV28
CDR3 DNA: TGTGCCAGCAGTCAAATGACTAGCGGGAGGGCCAGGTCCTACGAGCAGTACTTC
CDR3 protein: CASSQMTSGRARSYEQYF

D gene: TRBD2
J gene: TRBJ2-2
clone size: .
V gene: TRBV6-6
CDR3 DNA: TGTGCCAGCAGACTGCCGGGACTAGAGTCTGGGGAGCTGTTTTTT
CDR3 protein: CASRLPGLESGELFF

D gene: .
J gene: TRBJ1-1
clone size: .
V gene: TRBV28
CDR3 DNA: TGTGCCAGCACCCTGTCCTTGAACACTGAAGCTTTCTTT
CDR3 protein: CASTLSLNTEAFF

D gene: TRBD1
J gene: TRBJ2-2
clone size: .
V gene: TRBV7-6
CDR3 DNA: TGTGCCAGCAGCTATGGACAGGACACCGGGGAGCTGTTTTTT
CDR3 protein: CASSYGQDTGELFF

D gene: TRBD2
J gene: TRBJ2-3
clone size: .
V gene: TRBV30
CDR3 DNA: TGTGCCTGGAGTGCGGGGACTAGCGGCACAGATACGCAGTATTTT
CDR3 protein: CAWSAGTSGTDTQYF

D gene: .
J gene: TRBJ2-5
clone size: .
V gene: TRBV27
CDR3 DNA: TGTGCCAGCAGCCAATCCGGGGGTCGATGGGAGACCCAGTACTTC
CDR3 protein: CASSQSGGRWETQYF

D gene: TRBD2
J gene: TRBJ2-3
clone size: .
V gene: TRBV4-2
CDR3 DNA: TGTGCCAGCAGCCCGGTAGCGGGAGTGGGAGCAGATACGCAGTATTTT
CDR3 protein: CASSPVAGVGADTQYF

D gene: .
J gene: TRBJ2-1
clone size: .
V gene: TRBV4-1
CDR3 DNA: TGCGCCAGCAGCCAAGATATCCCGAGCTCCTACAATGAGCAGTTCTTC
CDR3 protein: CASSQDIPSSYNEQFF

D gene: TRBD2
J gene: TRBJ2-1
clone size: .
V gene: TRBV27
CDR3 DNA: TGTGCCAGCAGTTGGACTAGCGGGAGTGCCCATGAGCAGTTCTTC
CDR3 protein: CASSWTSGSAHEQFF

D gene: TRBD2
J gene: TRBJ2-4
clone size: .
V gene: TRBV6-6
CDR3 DNA: TGTGCCAGCAGCCAAGGCGGGGGCAAAAACATTCAGTACTTC
CDR3 protein: CASSQGGGKNIQYF

D gene: TRBD1
J gene: TRBJ2-1
clone size: once
V gene: TRBV11-3
CDR3 DNA: TGTGCCAGCAGCTTAATCGACAGGGGTAGGAATGAGCAGTTCTTC
CDR3 protein: CASSLIDRGRNEQFF

D gene: TRBD2
J gene: TRBJ2-1
clone size: .
V gene: TRBV7-9
CDR3 DNA: TGTGCCAGCAGCTTAACTAGCGGTTACTCCTACAATGAGCAGTTCTTC
CDR3 protein: CASSLTSGYSYNEQFF

D gene: .
J gene: TRBJ1-4
clone size: .
V gene: TRBV29-1
CDR3 DNA: TGCAGCGTTGGATCGGGGTTGGGAGAAAAACTGTTTTTT
CDR3 protein: CSVGSGLGEKLFF

D gene: TRBD2
J gene: TRBJ2-7
clone size: .
V gene: TRBV19
CDR3 DNA: TGTGCCAGTAGTCCCAGGACTAGCGGTAGTACCTACGAGCAGTACTTC
CDR3 protein: CASSPRTSGSTYEQYF

D gene: .
J gene: TRBJ1-1
clone size: .
V gene: TRBV6-5
CDR3 DNA: TGTGCCAGCAGTTCGACAGGCACTGAAGCTTTCTTT
CDR3 protein: CASSSTGTEAFF

D gene: TRBD2
J gene: TRBJ2-7
clone size: .
V gene: TRBV27
CDR3 DNA: TGTGCCAGCAGTCCGACTAGCGCCTTGGGCTTGGAGCAGTACTTC
CDR3 protein: CASSPTSALGLEQYF